This T cell receptor beta chain was identified in a study of blood T cells in healthy people across ages. Broader study findings: In older individuals, TCR beta diversity per million T cells was lower, falling roughly linearly with age.

This clonotype was seen a handful of times. The target antigen is unknown. With 5 bases removed from V and 0 bases from J, the gap between germline ends came to 15 bases. This CDR3 comprises 16 residues. Germline V gene lookup returns CDR1 SEHNR and CDR2 FQNEAQ (reference sequence). Together with a sample-barcoded 5' primer, a J-beta primer mix was included in a second PCR lasting about 6 to 11 cycles. Unique molecular identifiers of 12 random nucleotides labeled each cDNA. TCRdb called the 5' RACE reads again in MiXCR, with one record for every CDR3 protein. The repertoire holds approximately 850,000 distinct CDR3 sequences, with 40% to 50% as singletons.

The J gene is TRBJ2-3, the V gene TRBV7-9; a possible D gene is TRBD2 (5 bases). This TCR derives from a man in his sixties in good health. Sequencing input: blood. CDR3 sequence: CASSPRGEVSTDTQYF. In DNA form, the CDR3 reads TGTGCCAGCAGCCCCCGGGGTGAAGTTAGCACAGATACGCAGTATTTT.